The 30 T cell receptor beta chains in this list originate from one sample, sequenced in a study of cytomegalovirus exposure and HLA in healthy donors. PCR was performed using 60 Vbeta and 13 Jbeta primers. The repertoire was sequenced with immunoSEQ multiplex PCR; TCRdb's copy has only in-frame clones and lacks some. Among about 200,000 clones listed, just over 75% were seen once. Sequenced input: PBMCs. The receptors come from a man under 40 in good health and CMV-seronegative.

The chain employs TRBV5-6 and TRBJ2-7; D gene ambiguous. CDR1 is SGHDT, CDR2 YYEEEE, per germline. Trimming took off 7 bases at V and 7 bases at J, with 21 bases between the two ends. The CDR3 runs to 14 residues. The CDR3 nucleotides are TGTGCCAGCGCCCAACCCGGCCTCCCGAGGGAGCAGTACTTC. Amino acids: CASAQPGLPREQYF.

The chain uses TRBV30 and TRBJ2-3, with TRBD1 matching over 8 bases. The trim removed 0 bases at V and 6 bases at J, leaving 8 bases unmatched. Germline CDR1 is GTSNPN and CDR2 is SVGIG (reference sequence). The CDR3 contains 15 residues. The CDR3 region has the DNA TGTGCCTGGAGTGTCGGGGCAGGGGGCGTTGATACGCAGTATTTT. It codes for CAWSVGAGGVDTQYF. The full variable domain, in which reference TRBV30 and TRBJ2-3 provide the parts outside the CDR3, is SQTIHQWPATLVQPVGSPLSLECTVEGTSNPNLYWYRQAAGRGLQLLFYSVGIGQISSEVPQNLSASRPQDRQFILSSKKLLLSDSGFYLCAWSVGAGGVDTQYFGPGTRLTVL.

This sequence joins TRBV15 and TRBJ2-1; no definite D call. From germline, CDR1 is LNHNV and CDR2 YYDKDF (reference sequence). This CDR3 comprises 14 residues. Trimming stripped 0 bases from V and 8 bases from J, with 11 bases between. CDR3 sequence (DNA): TGTGCCACCAGCAGAGATATCTCAGGCGATGAGCAGTTCTTC. Its translation is CATSRDISGDEQFF. The full variable domain, rest sourced from reference TRBV15 and TRBJ2-1, is DAMVIQNPRYQVTQFGKPVTLSCSQTLNHNVMYWYQQKSSQAPKLLFHYYDKDFNNEADTPDNFQSRRPNTSFCFLDIRSPGLGDTAMYLCATSRDISGDEQFFGPGTRLTVL.

This clone was counted between two and nine times. The V and J genes are TRBV9 and TRBJ2-7, with 9 nucleotides matching TRBD1. Germline values: CDR1 SGDLS, CDR2 YYNGEE. The CDR3 is made up of 14 amino acids. V lost 3 bases, J lost 6 bases, and 7 bases stayed unmatched. CDR3 nucleotide sequence: TGTGCCAGCAGCGCCGGGACAGGGCCCTCCGAGCAGTACTTC. This codes for CASSAGTGPSEQYF.

V is TRBV29-1 and J is TRBJ2-3; TRBD2 matches at 7 bases. Trimming cost V 3 bases and J 3 bases; bases outside gene matches: 9. This CDR3 is built from 15 residues. The germline gives CDR1 SQVTM, CDR2 ANQGSEA. In DNA, the CDR3 is TGCAGCGTTGATGGCGGGAGCGGTGGGACAGATACGCAGTATTTT. As protein: CSVDGGSGGTDTQYF.

The V gene is TRBV14, the J gene TRBJ2-7; 8 nucleotides align to TRBD1. V gave up 5 bases and J gave up 3 bases; unmatched junction bases: 12. The CDR3 spans 16 residues. Germline CDR1 is SGHDN and CDR2 is FVKESK. In DNA, the CDR3 is TGTGCCAGCAGCTACGCGTTCGGACAGGGAAACTACGAGCAGTACTTC. Translating it yields CASSYAFGQGNYEQYF. Full variable domain (missing parts from reference TRBV14 and TRBJ2-7): EAGVTQFPSHSVIEKGQTVTLRCDPISGHDNLYWYRRVMGKEIKFLLHFVKESKQDESGMPNNRFLAERTGGTYSTLKVQPAELEDSGVYFCASSYAFGQGNYEQYFGPGTRLTVT.

The gene calls are TRBV19 and TRBJ1-5, with a weak D call TRBD1 (5 bases). CDR3 length: 14 amino acids. Looked up from germline, CDR1 is LNHDA and CDR2 is SQIVND (reference sequence). Deletions cut 2 bases from V and 2 bases from J, with 7 bases between. The CDR3: CASSIMTGNQPQHF. The CDR3 DNA is TGTGCCAGTAGTATAATGACAGGCAATCAGCCCCAGCATTTT. The full variable domain, rest sourced from reference TRBV19 and TRBJ1-5, is DGGITQSPKYLFRKEGQNVTLSCEQNLNHDAMYWYRQDPGQGLRLIYYSQIVNDFQKGDIAEGYSVSREKKESFPLTVTSAQKNPTAFYLCASSIMTGNQPQHFGDGTRLSIL.

The rearrangement joins TRBV6-5 to TRBJ1-5, with TRBD1 identical over 9 bases. Germline V gene data show CDR1 as MNHEY and CDR2 as SVGAGI. The CDR3 length is 15 residues. V lost 6 bases, J lost 1 base, and 4 bases stayed unmatched. CDR3 sequence reads: CASRIGQGSNQPQHF. CDR3 DNA sequence: TGTGCCAGCAGAATTGGACAGGGGAGCAATCAGCCCCAGCATTTT.

The chain links TRBV6-5 to TRBJ1-1, with TRBD1 as a possible D gene (5 bases). The CDR3 is 13 residues long. Germline lookup yields CDR1 MNHEY and CDR2 SVGAGI. V lost 6 bases, J lost 4 bases, and 12 bases lay in between. The CDR3 loop reads CASRPREVTEAFF. In DNA form, the CDR3 reads TGTGCCAGCAGACCCAGGGAGGTCACTGAAGCTTTCTTT.

This sequence joins TRBV29-1 and TRBJ2-2, with a tentative D call TRBD2 (7 bases). The CDR3 spans 14 residues. V was shortened by 6 bases and J by 5 bases, with 16 bases between the two germline ends. Per germline, CDR1 SQVTM and CDR2 ANQGSEA. CDR3 amino acids: CSVRGAGVTGELFF. The CDR3 DNA is TGCAGCGTCCGGGGGGCGGGAGTAACCGGGGAGCTGTTTTTT.

Comment on this clone: Germline and junction disagree at one end, which may indicate a read error. J is TRBJ1-1 and V is TRBV28; TRBD1 matches at 9 bases. The germline V gene encodes CDR1 MDHEN and CDR2 SYDVKM. The CDR3 is 13 residues long. The chain's CDR3 is CASRPTGGTEDFF. In DNA form, the CDR3 reads TGTGCCAGCAGGCCCACAGGGGGCACTGAAGATTTCTTT.

CDR3: CASRLAGSYEQYF. Here the CDR3 DNA reads TGTGCCAGTAGGCTAGCGGGGTCCTACGAGCAGTACTTC. This chain uses TRBV19 with TRBJ2-7; 9 bases line up with TRBD2. V trimming: 6 bases; J trimming: 1 base; junction bases outside the gene matches: 1. The CDR3 has 13 amino acids. Germline V gene lookup returns CDR1 LNHDA and CDR2 SQIVND (reference sequence).

This clone was observed a handful of times. The V and J genes are TRBV28 and TRBJ1-2, with 7 bases fitting TRBD1. This CDR3 comprises 14 residues. With V trimmed by 7 bases and J by 5 bases, 10 bases remained unmatched. Germline V gene data show CDR1 as MDHEN and CDR2 as SYDVKM. The CDR3, as DNA: TGTGCCAGCATTAGCGGGGGACAGATGTATGGCTACACCTTC. This translates into CASISGGQMYGYTF.

The rearrangement links TRBV19 to TRBJ1-3; tentative D call: TRBD1 (5 bases). Deletions cut 7 bases from V and 2 bases from J, with 18 bases between. From germline, CDR1 is LNHDA and CDR2 SQIVND (reference sequence). The CDR3 has 16 residues. The CDR3 is CASNFRGDGAGNTIYF. The CDR3, as DNA: TGTGCCAGTAATTTCCGGGGGGACGGAGCTGGAAACACCATATATTTT.

This clone was observed a handful of times. The V call is TRBV6-4, the J call TRBJ2-5; D may be TRBD1 (6 bases). CDR1 is MRHNA and CDR2 is SNTAGT in the germline V gene. The CDR3 loop spans 15 amino acids. V lost 9 bases, J lost 11 bases, and 28 bases lay in between. The CDR3 loop is CASSSPGTNNPWQYF. CDR3 bases: TGTGCCAGTTCTTCCCCCGGGACAAACAATCCCTGGCAGTACTTC.

The V gene is TRBV7-3, the J gene TRBJ2-3; 12 bases match TRBD2. Per germline, CDR1 SGHTA and CDR2 FQGTGA. Germline trimming cut 4 bases from V and 4 bases from J; bases unmatched to any gene: 3. CDR3 length: 15 amino acids. CDR3 sequence (DNA): TGTGCCAGCAGCTCACTAGCGGGAGGTGCAGATACGCAGTATTTT. It specifies CASSSLAGGADTQYF.

CDR3 bases: TGTGCCAGCACGCGGGAACTAGCGGGAGTGGAGACCCAGTACTTC. Residues: CASTRELAGVETQYF. This chain links TRBV2 with TRBJ2-5, with 11 bases lining up with TRBD2. CDR1 and CDR2 from the germline V gene are SNHLY and FYNNEI. The CDR3 runs 15 residues. J lost 5 bases, V lost 7 bases, and 9 bases had no gene match.

This chain links TRBV9 with TRBJ1-2; a possible D gene is TRBD1 (5 bases). Germline V gene lookup returns CDR1 SGDLS and CDR2 YYNGEE. V was trimmed by 6 bases and J by 2 bases, leaving 8 bases between them. This CDR3 is built from 12 residues. The CDR3 nucleotides are TGTGCCAGCACGGGGGGGAACTATGGCTACACCTTC. Translating it yields CASTGGNYGYTF. The whole variable domain, filled in from reference TRBV9 and TRBJ1-2, reads DSGVTQTPKHLITATGQRVTLRCSPRSGDLSVYWYQQSLDQGLQFLIQYYNGEERAKGNILERFSAQQFPDLHSELNLSSLELGDSALYFCASTGGNYGYTFGSGTRLTVV.

This clone was counted a single time. The chain has TRBV11-2 and TRBJ2-3; TRBD2 matches 11 bases. Germline V gene sequence: CDR1 SGHAT, CDR2 FQNNGV. The CDR3 sequence is 16 residues long. The J segment lost 4 bases and the V segment lost 6 bases, leaving 9 bases of the junction unmatched. Here the CDR3 DNA reads TGTGCCAGCAGTCCTACGACTAGCGGGATAGCAGATACGCAGTATTTT. This translates into CASSPTTSGIADTQYF.

This chain links TRBV28 with TRBJ2-6, with D possibly matching TRBD1 (5 bases). Between the trimmed V and J ends, which lost 2 bases and 4 bases, there was a span of 9 bases. The CDR3 loop spans 15 amino acids. CDR1 is MDHEN, CDR2 SYDVKM, per germline. The CDR3 coding sequence is TGTGCCAGCAGTTTAAGCAGGGCCGGGGCCAACGTCCTGACTTTC. Its protein is CASSLSRAGANVLTF.

DNA for the CDR3: TGTGCCAGCAGTTTCAGGGAGCGGGGGAAAGAGACCCAGTACTTC. It translates to CASSFRERGKETQYF. The J gene is TRBJ2-5, the V gene TRBV28; the match to TRBD2 covers 8 bases. Germline V lookup: CDR1 MDHEN, CDR2 SYDVKM. Unmatched junction bases numbered 6, after V lost 3 bases and J lost 3 bases. The CDR3 is 15 amino acids. Variable domain in full (rest from reference TRBV28 and TRBJ2-5): DVKVTQSSRYLVKRTGEKVFLECVQDMDHENMFWYRQDPGLGLRLIYFSYDVKMKEKGDIPEGYSVSREKKERFSLILESASTNQTSMYLCASSFRERGKETQYFGPGTRLLVL.

The sample holds one count of this clone. This sequence joins TRBV11-2 and TRBJ2-5, with 8 nucleotides matching TRBD1. V lost 4 bases to trimming and J lost 4 bases; unmatched junction nucleotides: 2. This CDR3 is 13 amino acids long. Looked up from germline, CDR1 is SGHAT and CDR2 is FQNNGV. The CDR3 DNA follows: TGTGCCAGCAGCTACAGGGGGAGAGAGACCCAGTACTTC. Encoded protein: CASSYRGRETQYF. Drawing the rest from reference TRBV11-2 and TRBJ2-5, the complete variable domain is EAGVAQSPRYKIIEKRQSVAFWCNPISGHATLYWYQQILGQGPKLLIQFQNNGVVDDSQLPKDRFSAERLKGVDSTLKIQPAKLEDSAVYLCASSYRGRETQYFGPGTRLLVL.

This chain links TRBV10-3 with TRBJ1-5; D unresolved. The germline gives CDR1 ENHRY, CDR2 SYGVKD. The CDR3 spans 16 residues. Trimming pared 1 base from V and 2 bases from J, leaving 12 bases between. Here the CDR3 DNA reads TGTGCCATCAGTGAGTATGGAGGTAGCGGCAATCAGCCCCAGCATTTT. Translation gives CAISEYGGSGNQPQHF.

This chain links TRBV19 with TRBJ2-5; a weak D match, TRBD1 (6 bases). The length of the CDR3 is 15 residues. The V end lost 1 base, the J end lost 7 bases, and 16 bases lay between the germline ends. Germline CDR1 reads LNHDA; CDR2 reads SQIVND (reference sequence). The CDR3 sequence is CASSIVQGIGATQYF. The CDR3 region has the DNA TGTGCCAGTAGTATAGTACAGGGTATAGGAGCGACCCAGTACTTC.

A remark on this clone: The sample has other DNA sequences that encode this CDR3 too. V gene TRBV27 combines with J gene TRBJ1-1; D possibly corresponds to TRBD1 (5 bases). The germline CDR1 and CDR2 sequences are MNHEY and SMNVEV (reference sequence). V shed 6 bases and J shed 7 bases, with 9 bases lying between them. The CDR3 consists of 11 residues. This CDR3 is CASSRQGEAFF. In DNA form, the CDR3 reads TGTGCCAGCAGCCGCCAGGGTGAAGCTTTCTTT.

The rearrangement uses TRBV28 and TRBJ2-7; 12 positions match TRBD2. Trimming removed 6 bases from V and 5 bases from J; junction bases left unmatched: 5. CDR3 length equals 14 residues. CDR1 and CDR2 (germline): MDHEN, SYDVKM. CDR3 region: CASRTSGSSHEQYF. CDR3 sequence (DNA): TGTGCCAGCAGGACTAGCGGGAGTTCCCACGAGCAGTACTTC.

The chain is built from TRBV27 and TRBJ2-7; 9 positions agree with TRBD1. CDR3 length: 14 amino acids. In germline, CDR1 is MNHEY, CDR2 SMNVEV (reference sequence). The junction had 4 bases not matched to a gene; V was cut back by 5 bases and J by 2 bases. CDR3 DNA sequence: TGTGCCAGCAGTCCGGGACAGGGCCCCTACGAGCAGTACTTC. Encoded protein: CASSPGQGPYEQYF.

The genes are TRBV19 and TRBJ2-1; 7 bases match TRBD2. After removal of 10 bases from V and 0 bases from J, the junction contained 18 bases not matched to a gene. The CDR3 consists of 18 residues. Germline CDR1 is LNHDA and CDR2 is SQIVND (reference sequence). The chain's CDR3 is CATPGLAGHVSSYNEQFF. For the CDR3, the DNA is TGTGCCACCCCAGGATTAGCGGGTCACGTAAGCTCCTACAATGAGCAGTTCTTC.

The rearrangement uses TRBV23-1 and TRBJ1-1; D ambiguous. TRBV23-1 is classed as an ORF, of uncertain function. Trimming removed 2 bases at V and 0 bases at J, with 10 bases between. The CDR3 has 15 residues. The CDR3 reads CASSQREFLNTEAFF. The CDR3, as DNA: TGCGCCAGCAGTCAACGAGAGTTTTTGAACACTGAAGCTTTCTTT.

This sequence joins TRBV27 and TRBJ2-5; 9 bases match TRBD2. V was clipped by 3 bases and J by 1 base; unmatched bases: 21. There are 21 residues in the CDR3. The germline V gene encodes CDR1 MNHEY and CDR2 SMNVEV (reference sequence). The CDR3 is CASSLSGRISGRVMFQETQYF. CDR3 nucleotides: TGTGCCAGCAGTTTGTCGGGAAGGATTAGCGGGAGAGTCATGTTCCAAGAGACCCAGTACTTC.